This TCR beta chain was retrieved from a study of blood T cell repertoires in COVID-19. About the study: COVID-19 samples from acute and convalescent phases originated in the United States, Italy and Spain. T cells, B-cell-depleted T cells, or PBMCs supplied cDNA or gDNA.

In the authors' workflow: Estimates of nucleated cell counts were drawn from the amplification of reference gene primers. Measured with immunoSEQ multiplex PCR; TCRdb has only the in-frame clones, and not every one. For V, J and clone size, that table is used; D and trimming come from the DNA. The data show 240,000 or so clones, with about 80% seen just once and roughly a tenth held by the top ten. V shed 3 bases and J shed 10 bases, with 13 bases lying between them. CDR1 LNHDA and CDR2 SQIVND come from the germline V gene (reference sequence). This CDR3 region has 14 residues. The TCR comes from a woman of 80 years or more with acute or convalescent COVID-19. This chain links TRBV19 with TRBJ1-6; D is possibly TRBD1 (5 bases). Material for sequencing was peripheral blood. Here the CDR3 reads CASSIRQGGSPLHF. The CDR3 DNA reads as TGTGCCAGTAGTATCAGGCAGGGAGGCTCACCCCTCCACTTT.